The table lists the clone carrying this T cell receptor (beta chain) with a count of one. Its antigen is as yet unknown. A read error may be the cause here, since a much bigger clone is one base away. The authors ran a second PCR of 7 to 11 cycles using a sample-barcoded 5' primer and a J-beta primer mix. TCRdb ran MiXCR on the 5' RACE reads and lists one entry per CDR3 protein. This table holds hundreds of thousands of distinct CDR3 sequences, 25% to 35% found once. These data are taken from a study of blood T cells in healthy people across ages. The study, taken as a whole, reports: Not knowing donor CMV status may have confounded expanded clonotype changes. Strong correlation linked observed beta diversity and percent naive T cells.

The receptor was isolated from a woman aged 80 or over in good health. Sample: blood.

CDR3 bases: TGTGCCAGCAGCTTAGGTGGACATCGGCCCCAGCATTTT. Residues: CASSLGGHRPQHF. V is TRBV7-2 and J is TRBJ1-5, with a weak D call TRBD1 (5 bases). The CDR3 loop spans 13 amino acids. CDR1 and CDR2 from the germline V gene are SGHTA and FQGNSA. The V and J ends lost 1 base and 9 bases respectively, with 10 bases between them.